This TCR beta chain was observed in a study of cytomegalovirus exposure and HLA in healthy donors. Study-wide context: Previous work identified roughly 110 million unique TCR beta sequences from approximately 190 million T cells.

With respect to this clone: The antigen is not known.

Broader study findings: In an earlier analysis, in about 530 donors, most V segments appeared productive either ~90% or ~30% of the time. TCR beta chains numbering more than 150 were designated cytomegalovirus-associated. Later analysis placed DRB1 highest and HLA-C lowest in TCR association rates, which differed by HLA locus.

Amplification used 60 Vbeta primers and 13 Jbeta primers. TCRdb's copy holds only in-frame clones and misses some; the assay was immunoSEQ multiplex PCR. This table holds 180,000 or so clones, about four fifths found once. Sequencing was performed on PBMCs. The source is a boy aged 2 to 9 in good health and CMV-seronegative.

The CDR3 protein is CASSLKRGDTDTQYF. In nucleotides, the CDR3 is TGCGCCAGCAGCTTGAAGCGGGGGGACACAGATACGCAGTATTTT. This chain joins TRBV5-1 and TRBJ2-3; 9 nucleotides line up with TRBD2. This CDR3 is built from 15 residues. CDR1 and CDR2 (germline): SGHRS, YFSETQ. V lost 1 base, J lost 2 bases, and 2 bases stayed unmatched. Supplemented by reference TRBV5-1 and TRBJ2-3, the full variable domain reads KAGVTQTPRYLIKTRGQQVTLSCSPISGHRSVSWYQQTPGQGLQFLFEYFSETQRNKGNFPGRFSGRQFSNSRSEMNVSTLELGDSALYLCASSLKRGDTDTQYFGPGTRLTVL.